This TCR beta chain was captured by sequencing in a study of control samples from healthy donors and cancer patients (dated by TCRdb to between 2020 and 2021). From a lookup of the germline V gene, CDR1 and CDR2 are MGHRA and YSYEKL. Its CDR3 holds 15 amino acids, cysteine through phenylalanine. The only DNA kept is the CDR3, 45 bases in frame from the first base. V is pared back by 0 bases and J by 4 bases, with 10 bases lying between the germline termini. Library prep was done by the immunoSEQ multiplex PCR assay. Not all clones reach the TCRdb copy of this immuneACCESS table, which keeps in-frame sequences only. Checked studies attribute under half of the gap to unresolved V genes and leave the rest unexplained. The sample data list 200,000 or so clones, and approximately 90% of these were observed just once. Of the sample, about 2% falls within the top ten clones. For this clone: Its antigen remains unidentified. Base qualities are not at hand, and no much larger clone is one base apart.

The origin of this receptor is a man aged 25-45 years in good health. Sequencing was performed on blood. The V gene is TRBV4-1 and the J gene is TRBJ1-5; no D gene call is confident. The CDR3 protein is CASSQDLGLNQPQHF. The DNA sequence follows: TGCGCCAGCAGCCAAGATCTCGGCCTGAATCAGCCCCAGCATTTT.